This T cell receptor beta chain was documented in a study of T-cell reconstitution after alpha-beta-depleted transplantation in children (dated by TCRdb to the mid-2010s). Describing the broader study: The study quantitatively tracked T-cell immune reconstitution after TCRalphabeta/CD19-depleted allogeneic hematopoietic cell transplantation in children using TCR repertoire profiling.

The library was prepared using PCR. Sequencing relied on an Illumina HiSeq 2500. TCR libraries were prepared with molecular barcoding, using unique molecular identifiers to normalize TCRbeta repertoire quantification. TCRdb applied fastp at Q25 and MiXCR to the public reads, then kept only in-frame beta chains. Duplicate CDR3 protein sequences are folded into a single record with the most common DNA and genes. Within this sample are about 29,000 distinct CDR3 sequences, with 6.3% of them counted one time only. The biggest ten clones account for 7% of the sample. This clonotype has ten or more counts. Its antigen specificity is not known. No base quality information exists; no much larger clone differs at one position. Beyond this particular receptor, the publication reports: The frequencies of hyperexpanded clones fell over the following months, and after one year, T-cell counts and TCRbeta diversity were mostly attributed to newly produced T cells. Apparently early alphabetaT-cell count recovery about two months after transplant reportedly relied on only several hundred rapidly expanded clones derived from non-depleted graft cells. In some patients, the high TCRbeta diversity seen at day 60 was put down to recipient T cells and intrathymic progenitors that had survived conditioning.

What the treatment or condition label conveys for this sample: allogeneic hematopoietic cell transplantation with graft depleted of TCRalphabeta T cells and CD19 B cells. TCRalphabeta/CD19-depleted allogeneic hematopoietic cell grafts were given to the transplant recipients, all of whom were children. Here the sequenced sample was PBMCs, mostly from graft donor cells, taken 180 days after TCRalphabeta/CD19-depleted stem cell transplant. The source is a male patient younger than 18 who had a stem cell transplant for acute myeloid leukemia, so the T cells may come from the graft donor.

The CDR3 region has the sequence CASSQDGQAHRPQHF. The nucleotides read TGTGCCAGCAGCCAAGATGGGCAGGCCCATAGGCCCCAGCATTTT. The chain employs TRBV4-2 and TRBJ1-5; the D gene assignment is ambiguous. Its CDR3 holds 15 amino acids, cysteine through phenylalanine. The read is trimmed to its CDR3 DNA, 45 bases read in frame from base 1. The germline V gene yields LGHNA for CDR1 and YNFKEQ for CDR2. V is shortened by 0 bases, J by 9 bases, and the region joining them spans 15 bases.